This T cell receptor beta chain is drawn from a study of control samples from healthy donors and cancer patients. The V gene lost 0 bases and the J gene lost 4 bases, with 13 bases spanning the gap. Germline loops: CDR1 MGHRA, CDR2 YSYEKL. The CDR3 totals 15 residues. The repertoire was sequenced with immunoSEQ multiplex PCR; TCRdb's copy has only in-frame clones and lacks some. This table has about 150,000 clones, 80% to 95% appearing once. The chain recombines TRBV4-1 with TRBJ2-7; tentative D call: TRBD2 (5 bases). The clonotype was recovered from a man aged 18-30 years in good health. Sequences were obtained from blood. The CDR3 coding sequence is TGCGCCAGCAGCCAAGATTCACCGGGGAAGTACGAGCAGTACTTC. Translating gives CASSQDSPGKYEQYF.